This is a list of T cell receptor beta chains from one sample in a study of T-cell reconstitution after alpha-beta-depleted transplantation in children. One entry per CDR3 protein results from TCRdb running MiXCR on the PCR reads. Altogether hundreds of thousands of distinct CDR3 sequences are present, 16% being singletons, with the ten largest covering roughly 5%. The material was PBMCs, mostly from graft donor cells, obtained 360 days after TCRalphabeta/CD19-depleted stem cell transplant. These TCRs come from a male patient younger than 18 who had a stem cell transplant for acute lymphoblastic leukemia, so the T cells may come from the graft donor. Each CDR3 is given with its conserved first and last residue. The D gene is left open where the match is weak. The listing skips clone size in some rows; elsewhere it reads once, few, many or a size class.

cdr3_aa | cdr3_nt | d_call | clone_size | j_call | v_call
CASSLELGAYTQYF | TGTGCCAGCAGCTTAGAACTGGGAGCGTATACGCAGTATTTT | - | few | TRBJ2-3 | TRBV11-2
CASTRQGWSTEAFF | TGTGCCAGCACCCGACAGGGATGGAGCACTGAAGCTTTCTTT | TRBD1 | - | TRBJ1-1 | TRBV12-3/TRBV12-4
CASSLRLGARENEQFF | TGTGCCAGCAGCTTAAGATTGGGAGCCCGGGAGAATGAGCAGTTCTTC | - | - | TRBJ2-1 | TRBV7-3
CASRKTGTQNSPLHF | TGTGCCAGCAGAAAAACCGGGACACAGAATTCACCCCTCCACTTT | - | few | TRBJ1-6 | TRBV12-3/TRBV12-4
CASSPGGLHNQPQHF | TGTGCCAGCAGTCCAGGGGGCCTCCATAATCAGCCCCAGCATTTT | TRBD1 | few | TRBJ1-5 | TRBV12-3/TRBV12-4
CASSQRGVTGPQYF | TGTGCCAGCAGCCAACGCGGGGTGACGGGGCCCCAGTACTTC | - | - | TRBJ2-5 | TRBV3-1
CASSLGVRGDPYGYTF | TGTGCCAGCAGTTTAGGGGTCCGAGGGGACCCCTATGGCTACACCTTC | - | few | TRBJ1-2 | TRBV12-3/TRBV12-4
CASSERLGTGTYEQYF | TGTGCCAGCAGTGAAAGGTTGGGGACGGGCACCTACGAGCAGTACTTC | - | - | TRBJ2-7 | TRBV25-1
CASSLDFGKGYGYTF | TGCGCCAGCAGCTTGGATTTCGGGAAGGGCTATGGCTACACCTTC | - | - | TRBJ1-2 | TRBV5-1
CSASRLAGGF | TGCAGTGCTAGCCGTCTAGCGGGAGGCTTC | TRBD2 | - | TRBJ2-1 | TRBV20-1
CASSLMGGALTSGFSYEQYF | TGTGCCAGCAGCTTGATGGGGGGGGCGTTGACTAGCGGGTTCTCCTACGAGCAGTACTTC | TRBD2 | - | TRBJ2-7 | TRBV11-2
CSGRGDRKDMNTEAFF | TGCAGCGGCCGTGGGGACAGAAAGGATATGAACACTGAAGCTTTCTTT | TRBD1 | few | TRBJ1-1 | TRBV29-1
CSASGTYQETQYF | TGCAGTGCTAGCGGGACGTACCAAGAGACCCAGTACTTC | - | - | TRBJ2-5 | TRBV20-1
CASSWHPGLAGGPAKWDEQYF | TGCGCCAGCAGCTGGCACCCGGGACTAGCGGGAGGTCCGGCTAAATGGGACGAGCAGTACTTC | TRBD2 | - | TRBJ2-7 | TRBV5-1
CASSADSPYEQYF | TGCGCCAGCAGCGCGGACAGCCCCTACGAGCAGTACTTC | - | many | TRBJ2-7 | TRBV5-1
CSVVLHGGSIHAYEQYF | TGCAGCGTTGTTTTGCACGGCGGATCCATCCATGCCTACGAGCAGTACTTC | - | few | TRBJ2-7 | TRBV29-1
CASSLYNSGYTGELFF | TGTGCCAGCAGCTTATATAATTCAGGGTACACCGGGGAGCTGTTTTTT | - | - | TRBJ2-2 | TRBV7-2
CASSSQGQGADKVESLYGQYF | TGTGCCAGCAGCTCCCAGGGACAGGGGGCAGACAAGGTGGAGAGTCTTTACGGGCAGTACTTC | TRBD1 | - | TRBJ2-7 | TRBV11-1
CASRPRGGVTGANVLTF | TGTGCCAGCAGGCCTAGAGGGGGGGTGACTGGGGCCAACGTCCTGACTTTC | - | few | TRBJ2-6 | TRBV12-3/TRBV12-4
CASSHVSGNEQFF | TGTGCCAGCAGCCATGTCTCCGGCAATGAGCAGTTCTTC | - | few | TRBJ2-1 | TRBV3-1
CASSEFQNEKLFF | TGTGCCAGCAGTGAATTCCAGAATGAAAAACTGTTTTTT | - | - | TRBJ1-4 | TRBV25-1
CSVETSGSQYLTDTQYF | TGCAGCGTTGAAACTAGCGGGAGCCAATACCTCACAGATACGCAGTATTTT | TRBD2 | - | TRBJ2-3 | TRBV29-1
CASSLWASGPYEQYF | TGTGCCAGCAGCTTATGGGCTAGCGGGCCCTACGAGCAGTACTTC | TRBD2 | few | TRBJ2-7 | TRBV7-2
CASSLAALSSYEQYF | TGCGCCAGCAGCTTGGCCGCCCTGTCCTCCTACGAGCAGTACTTC | - | many | TRBJ2-7 | TRBV5-1
CASSPGQRTEAFF | TGTGCCAGCAGCCCGGGACAGCGAACTGAAGCTTTCTTT | TRBD1 | - | TRBJ1-1 | TRBV11-2
CATSDFYRGWETQYF | TGTGCCACCAGTGATTTCTATCGAGGCTGGGAGACCCAGTACTTC | - | - | TRBJ2-5 | TRBV24-1
CASSLEGGYSYEQYF | TGTGCCAGCAGTCTCGAAGGGGGTTACTCCTACGAGCAGTACTTC | - | few | TRBJ2-7 | TRBV27
CASSEYGGRVYEQYF | TGTGCCAGCAGTGAATATGGCGGGAGGGTCTACGAGCAGTACTTC | TRBD2 | few | TRBJ2-7 | TRBV25-1
CASSQAASGVNEQFF | TGTGCCAGCAGCCAAGCGGCTAGCGGGGTCAATGAGCAGTTCTTC | TRBD2 | - | TRBJ2-1 | TRBV4-2
CSAREQIKNYEQYF | TGCAGTGCTAGAGAGCAGATTAAAAACTACGAGCAGTACTTC | - | - | TRBJ2-7 | TRBV20-1
CASSARAGTYEQYF | TGTGCCAGCAGTGCTCGAGCGGGAACCTACGAGCAGTACTTC | TRBD2 | - | TRBJ2-7 | TRBV12-3/TRBV12-4
CASSPPEFRDTYEQYF | TGTGCCAGCAGCCCCCCTGAGTTCAGGGATACCTACGAGCAGTACTTC | - | few | TRBJ2-7 | TRBV12-3/TRBV12-4
CSVEPANTGELFF | TGCAGCGTTGAACCCGCGAACACCGGGGAGCTGTTTTTT | - | many | TRBJ2-2 | TRBV29-1
CASSYGEGRETQYF | TGTGCCAGCAGTTACGGGGAGGGTCGCGAGACCCAGTACTTC | TRBD2 | few | TRBJ2-5 | TRBV6-5
CASSPWGRGETQYF | TGTGCCAGCAGTCCCTGGGGGAGAGGTGAGACCCAGTACTTC | - | - | TRBJ2-5 | TRBV2
CASSRNALPETQYF | TGTGCCAGCAGCCGTAACGCCCTTCCCGAGACCCAGTACTTC | - | - | TRBJ2-5 | TRBV7-9
CASSFGTGQTQYF | TGTGCCAGCAGCTTCGGGACTGGGCAGACCCAGTACTTC | - | - | TRBJ2-5 | TRBV7-8
CSVEPEDRGGEQYF | TGCAGCGTTGAACCCGAGGACAGGGGCGGCGAGCAGTACTTC | TRBD1 | - | TRBJ2-7 | TRBV29-1